One and the same sample provided the 3 T cell receptor beta chains below, sequenced in a study of glioma-infiltrating T cells after dendritic cell vaccination. Assay: immunoSEQ multiplex PCR; the TCRdb copy retains only in-frame clones and omits some. The sample consists of about 90,000 clones, more than 75% of them appearing once. The sequencing here drew on blood, taken before dendritic cell vaccination. The receptors originated from a human donor with glioblastoma.

The chain joins TRBV7-2 to TRBJ1-2, with 9 positions matching TRBD1. The CDR3 contains 15 residues. Germline assignment: CDR1 SGHTA and CDR2 FQGNSA. V trimming: 1 base; J trimming: 6 bases; junction bases outside the gene matches: 6. The chain's CDR3 is CASSLGGTGMNGYTF. CDR3 bases: TGTGCCAGCAGCTTAGGGGGGACAGGGATGAATGGCTACACCTTC. The full variable domain, with the rest looked up from reference TRBV7-2 and TRBJ1-2, is GAGVSQSPSNKVTEKGKDVELRCDPISGHTALYWYRQSLGQGLEFLIYFQGNSAPDKSGLPSDRFSAERTGGSVSTLTIQRTQQEDSAVYLCASSLGGTGMNGYTFGSGTRLTVV.

A single count supports this clone. The chain joins TRBV5-8 to TRBJ2-2, with D tentatively TRBD2 (5 bases). Germline assignment: CDR1 SGHTS and CDR2 YDEGEE. This CDR3 contains 13 residues. V shed 5 bases and J shed 4 bases, with 9 bases lying between them. CDR3 nucleotide sequence: TGTGCCAGCAGACTGGGGAGCACCGGGGAGCTGTTTTTT. This sequence encodes CASRLGSTGELFF.

This clone was observed a few times. This rearrangement joins TRBV4-3 to TRBJ2-7; 11 positions agree with TRBD1. The length of the CDR3 is 16 residues. Per germline, CDR1 LGHNA and CDR2 YSLEER. The V segment lost 2 bases and the J segment 4 bases; nucleotides outside the gene matches: 7. For the CDR3, the DNA is TGCGCCAGCAGCCAACCTTTGGACAGGGGGCGGTACGAGCAGTACTTC. Translating gives CASSQPLDRGRYEQYF.